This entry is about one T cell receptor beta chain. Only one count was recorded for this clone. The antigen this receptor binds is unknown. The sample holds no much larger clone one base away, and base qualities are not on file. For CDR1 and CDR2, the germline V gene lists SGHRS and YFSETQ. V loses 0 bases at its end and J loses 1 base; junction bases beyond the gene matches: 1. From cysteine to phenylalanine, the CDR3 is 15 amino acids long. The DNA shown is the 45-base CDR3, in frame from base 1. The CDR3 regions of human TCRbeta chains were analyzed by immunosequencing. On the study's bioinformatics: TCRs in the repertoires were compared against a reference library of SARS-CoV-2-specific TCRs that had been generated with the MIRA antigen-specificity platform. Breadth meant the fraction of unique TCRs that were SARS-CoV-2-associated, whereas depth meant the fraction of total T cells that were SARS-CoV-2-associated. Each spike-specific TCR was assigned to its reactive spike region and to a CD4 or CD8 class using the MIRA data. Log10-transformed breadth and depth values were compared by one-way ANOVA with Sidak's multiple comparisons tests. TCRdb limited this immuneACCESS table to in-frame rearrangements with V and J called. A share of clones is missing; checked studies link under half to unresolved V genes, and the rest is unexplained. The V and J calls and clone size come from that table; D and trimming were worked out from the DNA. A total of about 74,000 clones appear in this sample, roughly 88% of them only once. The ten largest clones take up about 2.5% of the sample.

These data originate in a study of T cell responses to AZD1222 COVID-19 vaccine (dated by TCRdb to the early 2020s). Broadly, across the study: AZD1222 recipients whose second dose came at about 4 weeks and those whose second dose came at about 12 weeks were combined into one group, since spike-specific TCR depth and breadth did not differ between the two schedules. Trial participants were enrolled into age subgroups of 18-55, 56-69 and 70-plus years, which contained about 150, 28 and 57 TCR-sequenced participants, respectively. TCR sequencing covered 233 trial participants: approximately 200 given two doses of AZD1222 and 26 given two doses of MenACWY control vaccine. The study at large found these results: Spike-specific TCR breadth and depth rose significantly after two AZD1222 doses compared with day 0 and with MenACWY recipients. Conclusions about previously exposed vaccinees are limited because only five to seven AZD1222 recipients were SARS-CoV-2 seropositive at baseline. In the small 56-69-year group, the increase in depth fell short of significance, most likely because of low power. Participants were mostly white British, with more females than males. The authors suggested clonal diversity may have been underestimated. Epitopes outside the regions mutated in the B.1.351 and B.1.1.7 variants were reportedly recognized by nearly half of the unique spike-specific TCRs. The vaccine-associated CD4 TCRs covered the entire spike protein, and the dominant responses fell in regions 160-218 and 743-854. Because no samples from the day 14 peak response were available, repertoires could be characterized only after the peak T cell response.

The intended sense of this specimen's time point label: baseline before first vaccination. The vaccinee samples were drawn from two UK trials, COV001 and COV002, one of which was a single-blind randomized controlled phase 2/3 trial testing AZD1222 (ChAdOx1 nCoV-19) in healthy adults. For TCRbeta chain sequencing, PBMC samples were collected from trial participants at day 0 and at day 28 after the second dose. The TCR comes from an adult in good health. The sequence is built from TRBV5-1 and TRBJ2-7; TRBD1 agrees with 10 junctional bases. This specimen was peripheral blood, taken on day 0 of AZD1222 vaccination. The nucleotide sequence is TGCGCCAGCAGCTTGGGGACAGGGGGATCCTACGAGCAGTACTTC. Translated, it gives CASSLGTGGSYEQYF.